The source of this TCR beta chain is a study of blood T cell repertoires in COVID-19. Across the whole study: The origin of the acute and convalescent COVID-19 samples was the United States, Italy and Spain.

V gave up 1 base and J gave up 0 bases; unmatched junction bases: 4. The CDR3 is made up of 17 amino acids. Germline assignment: CDR1 LNHDA and CDR2 SQIVND (reference sequence). Repertoires were generated with immunoSEQ multiplex PCR, while TCRdb's copy carries only in-frame clones and drops some. The sample yields approximately 400,000 clones, just over 90% seen once. This study enrolled people aged roughly 18 to 100 from around 26 US geographic areas. The sequence was obtained from a woman in her forties who had been exposed to COVID-19. The V call is TRBV19, the J call TRBJ2-1; 9 bases fit TRBD2. The specimen sequenced was PBMCs or T cells enriched from blood (not recorded which). As DNA, the CDR3 is TGTGCCAGTAGTATAGTGACTAGCGGATTCTCCTACAATGAGCAGTTCTTC. Protein: CASSIVTSGFSYNEQFF.